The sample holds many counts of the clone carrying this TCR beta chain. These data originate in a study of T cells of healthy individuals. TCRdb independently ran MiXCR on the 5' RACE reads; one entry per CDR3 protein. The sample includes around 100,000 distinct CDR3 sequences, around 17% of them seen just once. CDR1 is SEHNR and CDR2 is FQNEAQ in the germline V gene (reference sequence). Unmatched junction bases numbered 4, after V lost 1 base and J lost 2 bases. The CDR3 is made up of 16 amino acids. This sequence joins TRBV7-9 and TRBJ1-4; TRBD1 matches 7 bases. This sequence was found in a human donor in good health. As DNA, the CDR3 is TGTGCCAGCAGCTTAGGTTTGGGACAGACTAATGAAAAACTGTTTTTT. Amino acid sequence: CASSLGLGQTNEKLFF.